Below are 22 T cell receptor beta chains sequenced from a single sample in a study of spatial heterogeneity in lung cancer. Indicated time point: sample taken at primary tumor resection. One entry per CDR3 protein results from TCRdb running MiXCR on the 5' RACE reads. The sample gives approximately 12,000 distinct CDR3 sequences, 5.1% of which show up once; roughly a quarter is in the top ten. Their antigens are not known. General study findings and limits: The study found that expanded intratumoral alpha and beta TCR counts tracked tumor mutation counts.

The specimen comprised lung tumor tissue, sampled at surgery. The receptors originated from a male donor with early-stage non-small cell lung cancer.

This clonotype occurred many times. The chain couples TRBV7-8 to TRBJ1-2; no clear D. V gave up 1 base and J gave up 7 bases, with 13 bases separating them. This CDR3 comprises 14 residues. CDR1 and CDR2 (germline): SGHVS, FQNEAQ. The CDR3 here is CASSLEGIDGGYTF. CDR3 coding DNA: TGTGCCAGCAGCTTAGAGGGAATCGATGGTGGCTACACCTTC. Using reference TRBV7-8 and TRBJ1-2 for the parts outside the CDR3, the full variable domain is GAGVSQSPRYKVAKRGQDVALRCDPISGHVSLFWYQQALGQGPEFLTYFQNEAQLDKSGLPSDRFFAERPEGSVSTLKIQRTQQEDSAVYLCASSLEGIDGGYTFGSGTRLTVV.

By proportion, this clonotype is medium-sized. The V call is TRBV4-2, the J call TRBJ2-2; 8 nucleotides line up with TRBD2. The CDR3 has 15 residues. J gave up 6 bases and V 1 base, and 4 bases lay outside the gene matches. Germline CDR1 and CDR2: LGHNA and YNFKEQ. The CDR3 reads CASSQGTSRAGELFF. The CDR3 DNA is TGTGCCAGCAGCCAAGGGACTAGCAGGGCCGGGGAGCTGTTTTTT.

Within the sample, this clonotype is medium-sized. The V call is TRBV5-1, the J call TRBJ2-2, with a possible D match to TRBD2 (5 bases). CDR3 length: 17 amino acids. Germline CDR1 and CDR2: SGHRS and YFSETQ. Trimming removed 0 bases from V and 5 bases from J, with 17 bases in between. This CDR3 reads CASSLAPAREETGELFF. Here the CDR3 DNA reads TGCGCCAGCAGCTTGGCTCCAGCTCGGGAAGAGACCGGGGAGCTGTTTTTT.

This clonotype is large (0.1 to 1%) in the sample. V is TRBV4-1 and J is TRBJ2-1, with 9 bases that match TRBD1. The CDR3 covers 14 residues. Per germline, CDR1 MGHRA and CDR2 YSYEKL. The V gene end was trimmed by 2 bases and the J gene end by 7 bases; junction bases not matched to a gene: 3. Here the CDR3 DNA reads TGCGCCAGCAGCCAACCAGGGACAGGGAATGAGCAGTTCTTC. This gives the protein CASSQPGTGNEQFF.

This clonotype was counted at least ten times. The chain is built from TRBV4-3 and TRBJ1-4; D might be TRBD1 (5 bases). Germline-derived CDR1 and CDR2 are LGHNA and YSLEER. The length of the CDR3 is 18 residues. Deletions cut 0 bases from V and 0 bases from J, with 14 bases between. The DNA for the CDR3 is TGCGCCAGCAGCCAAGAGCCGAGGGACCCGGCAACTAATGAAAAACTGTTTTTT. Its translation: CASSQEPRDPATNEKLFF.

A remark on this clonotype: Being one base from a much bigger clone, this may be a read error. The CDR3 loop is CSVVFSLNTEAFF. CDR3 nucleotides: TGCAGCGTTGTGTTCAGTCTGAACACTGAAGCTTTCTTT. The genes are TRBV29-1 and TRBJ1-1; no firm D call. The CDR3 runs to 13 residues. CDR1 and CDR2 (germline): SQVTM, ANQGSEA. Trimming left V 4 bases short and J 0 bases short, with 9 bases between. The full variable domain, its missing parts supplied by reference TRBV29-1 and TRBJ1-1, is SAVISQKPSRDICQRGTSLTIQCQVDSQVTMMFWYRQQPGQSLTLIATANQGSEATYESGFVIDKFPISRPNLTFSTLTVSNMSPEDSSIYLCSVVFSLNTEAFFGQGTRLTVV.

A few counts support this clonotype. V gene TRBV7-8 combines with J gene TRBJ2-3; a possible D gene is TRBD2 (5 bases). Per the germline V gene, CDR1 is SGHVS and CDR2 is FQNEAQ. V was clipped by 1 base and J by 6 bases, with 11 bases between them. The CDR3 contains 14 residues. Written as DNA, the CDR3 is TGTGCCAGCAGCTTAGTCGGGGTCGGGGATACGCAGTATTTT. Protein product: CASSLVGVGDTQYF.

This clonotype was seen repeatedly, ten times or more. The J gene is TRBJ1-5, the V gene TRBV7-2; the D gene is possibly TRBD1 (6 bases). Germline V CDR1 and CDR2: SGHTA, FQGNSA. This CDR3 contains 15 residues. The V end lost 1 base, the J end lost 8 bases, and 15 bases lay between the germline ends. The CDR3 reads CASSLGQAGDEPQHF. In nucleotides, the CDR3 is TGTGCCAGCAGCTTAGGACAGGCCGGGGATGAGCCCCAGCATTTT.

V is TRBV28 and J is TRBJ1-4; 8 bases align to TRBD1. V shed 5 bases and J 10 bases; nucleotides not matched to a gene: 9. The CDR3 has 14 residues. Germline lookup yields CDR1 MDHEN and CDR2 SYDVKM. The CDR3 DNA sequence: TGTGCCAGCAGTAAGGACAGGGCCGAAAGAAAACTGTTTTTT. Translation: CASSKDRAERKLFF.

This clonotype appeared many times. The J gene is TRBJ1-1, the V gene TRBV20-1; D remains unclear. V was shortened by 3 bases and J by 1 base, with 12 bases between the two germline ends. The CDR3 is made up of 14 amino acids. The germline V gene has CDR1 DFQATT and CDR2 SNEGSKA (reference sequence). The CDR3 loop reads CSARYYRTNTEAFF. CDR3 bases: TGCAGTGCTAGGTATTACCGAACGAACACTGAAGCTTTCTTT.

This clonotype showed up many times. The gene calls are TRBV20-1 and TRBJ1-4, with 9 bases that match TRBD1. CDR1 is DFQATT, CDR2 SNEGSKA, per germline (reference sequence). V shed 6 bases, J shed 3 bases, and the junction held 8 bases outside the gene matches. The CDR3 totals 15 residues. The CDR3 here is CSAPGQGGANEKLFF. The DNA for the CDR3 is TGCAGTGCGCCGGGACAGGGAGGGGCTAATGAAAAACTGTTTTTT.

There are many counts of this clonotype. The rearrangement links TRBV5-1 to TRBJ2-3; D is possibly TRBD2 (6 bases). The V end lost 0 bases, the J end lost 10 bases, and 18 bases lay between the germline ends. Germline V CDR1 and CDR2: SGHRS, YFSETQ. The length of the CDR3 is 15 residues. CDR3 nucleotide sequence: TGCGCCAGCAGCTTGGCCTTGGGGGTAGGAGGGGCGCAGTATTTT. Its protein product is CASSLALGVGGAQYF.

This clonotype has at least ten counts. This chain connects TRBV10-3 to TRBJ2-3; D gene unclear. The germline gives CDR1 ENHRY, CDR2 SYGVKD. This CDR3 region has 13 residues. V was pared by 0 bases and J by 4 bases, with 5 bases between. This CDR3 reads CAISESGSDTQYF. The DNA for the CDR3 is TGTGCCATCAGTGAGTCAGGGTCAGATACGCAGTATTTT.

Many counts were recorded for this clonotype. This sequence joins TRBV25-1 and TRBJ1-6; TRBD1 might be the D (5 bases). Germline CDR1 and CDR2: MGHDK and SYGVNS. The V end lost 5 bases, the J end lost 0 bases, and 8 bases lay between the germline ends. This CDR3 has 15 residues. The DNA for the CDR3 is TGTGCCAGCAGTAGGGGTAGCTCCTATAATTCACCCCTCCACTTT. Residues: CASSRGSSYNSPLHF.

V gene TRBV20-1 combines with J gene TRBJ2-5, with D possibly matching TRBD2 (6 bases). CDR3 length: 13 amino acids. Germline V gives CDR1 DFQATT, CDR2 SNEGSKA (reference sequence). V lost 5 bases, J lost 5 bases, and 15 bases lay in between. The CDR3 nucleotides read TGCAGTGCTTTCCAGGGACTTTCGGAGACCCAGTACTTC. Protein: CSAFQGLSETQYF.

This clonotype was seen a few times. V and J are TRBV2 and TRBJ2-3, with 11 bases matching TRBD2. Germline lookup yields CDR1 SNHLY and CDR2 FYNNEI. The junction had 9 bases not matched to a gene; V was cut back by 6 bases and J by 4 bases. The CDR3 length is 16 residues. CDR3 nucleotides: TGTGCCAGCAGCGAGACTAGCGGGGATATTTCAGATACGCAGTATTTT. Its protein product is CASSETSGDISDTQYF.

This clonotype was recorded at least ten times. This chain connects TRBV12-3 or TRBV12-4 to TRBJ1-1; D uncertain. This CDR3 has 12 amino acids. V lost 0 bases, J lost 10 bases, and 9 bases lay in between. The CDR3 sequence: CASSLAAGRAFF. CDR3 nucleotide sequence: TGTGCCAGCAGTTTAGCGGCAGGTCGAGCTTTCTTT.

This clonotype was picked up a small number of times. The V call is TRBV4-1, the J call TRBJ1-1; no definite D call. Looked up from germline, CDR1 is MGHRA and CDR2 is YSYEKL. Trimming shortened V by 2 bases and J by 1 base, and 11 bases separated the two germline ends. This CDR3 has 15 amino acids. The CDR3: CASSQQVAENTEAFF. CDR3 nucleotide sequence: TGCGCCAGCAGCCAACAAGTGGCCGAGAACACTGAAGCTTTCTTT.

This clonotype was seen at least ten times. The chain joins TRBV29-1 to TRBJ1-1; unclear D gene. Per the germline V gene, CDR1 is SQVTM and CDR2 is ANQGSEA. CDR3 length equals 12 residues. Trimming took 4 bases from V and 1 from J, leaving 7 bases between them. This CDR3 reads CSVVRGNTEAFF. The CDR3 DNA sequence: TGCAGCGTTGTTAGAGGGAACACTGAAGCTTTCTTT. Looking up the rest from reference TRBV29-1 and TRBJ1-1 gives the full variable domain: SAVISQKPSRDICQRGTSLTIQCQVDSQVTMMFWYRQQPGQSLTLIATANQGSEATYESGFVIDKFPISRPNLTFSTLTVSNMSPEDSSIYLCSVVRGNTEAFFGQGTRLTVV.

A few counts support this clonotype. The CDR3 bases are TGTGCCAGCAGTTTAGGAACAGTAGGGACCTACGAGCAGTACTTC. This gives the protein CASSLGTVGTYEQYF. This chain joins TRBV12-3 or TRBV12-4 and TRBJ2-7; D not resolved. V lost 1 base, J lost 2 bases, and 12 bases lay in between. This CDR3 has 15 residues.

The V gene is TRBV4-1, the J gene TRBJ2-1, with no clear D. Germline CDR1 and CDR2: MGHRA and YSYEKL. This CDR3 region has 17 residues. V dropped 4 bases and J dropped 0 bases, with 16 bases sitting between them. The CDR3 reads CASSPHLRSSSYNEQFF. CDR3 DNA sequence: TGCGCCAGCAGCCCCCATCTGCGCAGTTCCTCCTACAATGAGCAGTTCTTC.

This clonotype was seen a handful of times. This rearrangement joins TRBV28 to TRBJ2-5; TRBD1 matches at 8 bases. CDR3 length: 16 residues. In germline, CDR1 is MDHEN, CDR2 SYDVKM. Trimming at V came to 6 bases and at J to 3 bases, leaving 12 bases not matched to a gene. CDR3 sequence reads: CASRTSLRGQEETQYF. For the CDR3, the DNA is TGTGCCAGCAGAACCAGCCTCAGGGGGCAGGAAGAGACCCAGTACTTC.